This T cell receptor beta chain comes out of a study of follicular helper T cells after annual influenza vaccination. Data came from immunoSEQ multiplex PCR; TCRdb stores just in-frame clones and leaves some out. The sample shows about 11,000 clones, more than 60% of them seen only once. This CDR3 comprises 15 residues. CDR1 is SGHRS and CDR2 is YFSETQ in the germline V gene. Trimming took off 0 bases at V and 1 base at J, with 10 bases between the two ends. This clone was recorded a few times. The TCR was taken from an adult who received the influenza vaccine. The sequences come from CXCR5- memory CD4+ T cells sorted from blood, collected 6 weeks after influenza vaccination. The chain has TRBV5-1 and TRBJ1-1, with unresolved D. The CDR3 coding sequence is TGCGCCAGCAGCTTGGTCGGGAACAGGAACACTGAAGCTTTCTTT. Protein sequence: CASSLVGNRNTEAFF.